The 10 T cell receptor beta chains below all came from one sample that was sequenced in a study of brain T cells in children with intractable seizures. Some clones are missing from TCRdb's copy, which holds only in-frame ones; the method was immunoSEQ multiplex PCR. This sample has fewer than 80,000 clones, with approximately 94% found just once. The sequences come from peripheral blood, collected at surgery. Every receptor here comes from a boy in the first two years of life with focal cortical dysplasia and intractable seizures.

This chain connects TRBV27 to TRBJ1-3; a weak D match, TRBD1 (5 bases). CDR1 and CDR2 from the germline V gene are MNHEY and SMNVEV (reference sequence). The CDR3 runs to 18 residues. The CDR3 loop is CMIRGEDCIHVSGNTIYF. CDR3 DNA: TGTATGATTAGAGGGGAGGACTGCATACATGTCTCTGGAAACACCATATATTTT.

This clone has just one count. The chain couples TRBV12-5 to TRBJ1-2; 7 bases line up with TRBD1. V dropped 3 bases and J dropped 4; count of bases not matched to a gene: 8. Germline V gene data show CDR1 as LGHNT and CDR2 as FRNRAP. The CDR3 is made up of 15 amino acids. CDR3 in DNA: TGTGCTAGTGGTTTCCCCCGACAGGGTGTCTATGGCTACACCTTC. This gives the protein CASGFPRQGVYGYTF.

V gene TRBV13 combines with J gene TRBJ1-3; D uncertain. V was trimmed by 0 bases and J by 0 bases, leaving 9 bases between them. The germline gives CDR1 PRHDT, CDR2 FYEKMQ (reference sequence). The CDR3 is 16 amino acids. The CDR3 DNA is TGTGCCAGCAGCTTAGGTACCTCACTCTCTGGAAACACCATATATTTT. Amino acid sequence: CASSLGTSLSGNTIYF.

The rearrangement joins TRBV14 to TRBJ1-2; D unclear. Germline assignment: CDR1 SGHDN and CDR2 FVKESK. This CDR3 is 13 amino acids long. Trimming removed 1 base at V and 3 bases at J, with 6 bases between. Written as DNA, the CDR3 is TGTGCCAGCAGCCAAGTACAGCACTATGGCTACACCTTC. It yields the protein CASSQVQHYGYTF.

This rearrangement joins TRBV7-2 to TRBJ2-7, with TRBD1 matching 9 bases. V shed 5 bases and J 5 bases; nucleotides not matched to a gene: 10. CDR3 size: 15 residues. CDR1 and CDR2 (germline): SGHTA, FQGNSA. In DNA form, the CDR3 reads TGTGCCAGCAGCCACCCCTGGACAGGGGACCACGAGCAGTACTTC. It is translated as CASSHPWTGDHEQYF.

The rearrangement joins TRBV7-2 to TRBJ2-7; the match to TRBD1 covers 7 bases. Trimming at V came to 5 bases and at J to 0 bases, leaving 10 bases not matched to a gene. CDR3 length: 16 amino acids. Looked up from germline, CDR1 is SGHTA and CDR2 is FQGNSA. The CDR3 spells CASSVTGTLSSYEQYF. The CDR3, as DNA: TGTGCCAGCAGCGTGACAGGGACACTTAGCTCCTACGAGCAGTACTTC.

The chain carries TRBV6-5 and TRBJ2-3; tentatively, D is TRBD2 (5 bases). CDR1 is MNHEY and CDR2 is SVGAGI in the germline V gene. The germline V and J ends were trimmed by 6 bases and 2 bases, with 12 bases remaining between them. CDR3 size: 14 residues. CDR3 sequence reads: CASRRARDTDTQYF. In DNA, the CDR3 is TGTGCCAGCAGACGGGCGAGGGACACAGATACGCAGTATTTT.

This CDR3 reads CASSSTGTSTDTQYF. CDR3 bases: TGTGCCAGCAGCTCGACTGGGACTAGCACAGATACGCAGTATTTT. The chain couples TRBV11-2 to TRBJ2-3, with a tentative D call TRBD2 (6 bases). V was cut by 4 bases and J by 0 bases, with 11 bases left in between. In germline, CDR1 is SGHAT, CDR2 FQNNGV. This CDR3 is 15 amino acids long.

The DNA of the CDR3 is TGCGCCAGCAGCTTGGTGGGGAGTCAGCCCCAGCATTTT. Encoded protein: CASSLVGSQPQHF. This chain joins TRBV5-1 and TRBJ1-5; D is unclear. The CDR3 loop spans 13 amino acids. Germline V gene sequence: CDR1 SGHRS, CDR2 YFSETQ. V was pared by 0 bases and J by 6 bases, with 7 bases between.

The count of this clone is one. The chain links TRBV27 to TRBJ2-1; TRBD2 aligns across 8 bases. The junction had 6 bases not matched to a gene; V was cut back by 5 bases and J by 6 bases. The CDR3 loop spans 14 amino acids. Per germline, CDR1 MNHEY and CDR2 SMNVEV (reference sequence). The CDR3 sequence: CASSKRGGGNEQFF. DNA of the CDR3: TGTGCCAGCAGTAAACGGGGGGGAGGCAATGAGCAGTTCTTC.